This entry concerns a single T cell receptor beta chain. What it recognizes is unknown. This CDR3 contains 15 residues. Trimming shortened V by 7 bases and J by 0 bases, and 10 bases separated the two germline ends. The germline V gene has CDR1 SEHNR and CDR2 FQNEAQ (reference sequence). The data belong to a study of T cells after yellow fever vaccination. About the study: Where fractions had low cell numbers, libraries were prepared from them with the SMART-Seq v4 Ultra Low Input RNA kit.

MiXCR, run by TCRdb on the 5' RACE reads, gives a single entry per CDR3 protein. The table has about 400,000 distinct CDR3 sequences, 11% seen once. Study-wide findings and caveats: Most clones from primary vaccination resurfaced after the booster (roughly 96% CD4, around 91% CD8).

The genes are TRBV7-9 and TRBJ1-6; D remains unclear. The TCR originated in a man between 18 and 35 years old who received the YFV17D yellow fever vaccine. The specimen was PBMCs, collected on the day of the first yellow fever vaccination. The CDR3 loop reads CASTILSSYNSPLHF. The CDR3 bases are TGTGCCAGCACCATATTGAGCTCCTATAATTCACCCCTCCACTTT.